The 11 T cell receptor beta chains in this list originate from one sample, sequenced in a study of T cells in Graves' hyperthyroidism and ophthalmopathy. RNA transcripts were the template for amplifying TCR beta CDR3 regions. RT-PCR in the first round (using the HTBI primer set) targeted the TCR CDR3. One entry per CDR3 protein, called by TCRdb with MiXCR from the multiplex PCR reads. The data show 350,000 or so distinct CDR3 sequences, 15% to 20% seen once. Sequenced material: blood. The receptors derive from a woman between 35 and 50 years old with Graves' ophthalmopathy.

This clonotype came up many times. The chain is built from TRBV28 and TRBJ2-7; D may be TRBD2 (6 bases). This CDR3 is 15 amino acids long. CDR1 and CDR2 from the germline V gene are MDHEN and SYDVKM. The V end was cut by 5 bases, the J end by 7 bases, with 21 bases between. The DNA for the CDR3 is TGTGCCAGCAGTGCGCGACTAGAAGTCCTACGGGAGCAGTACTTC. It yields the protein CASSARLEVLREQYF.

Many counts were recorded for this clonotype. V usage is TRBV6-5 and J usage is TRBJ2-4; tentative D call: TRBD1 (6 bases). Germline lookup yields CDR1 MNHEY and CDR2 SVGAGI. Trimming removed 4 bases from V and 5 bases from J, with 12 bases in between. The CDR3 runs 14 residues. The DNA of the CDR3 is TGTGCCAGCAGTTTACAGGGTAGGGAAAACATTCAGTACTTC. Protein product: CASSLQGRENIQYF.

This clonotype was seen repeatedly, ten times or more. The rearrangement uses TRBV27 and TRBJ1-6; 9 positions match TRBD1. The CDR3 sequence is 16 residues long. Germline V gene data show CDR1 as MNHEY and CDR2 as SMNVEV (reference sequence). The ends lost 4 bases at V and 9 bases at J; junction bases unmatched: 10. The CDR3 region has the DNA TGTGCCAGCAGTTCCCCCGGGACAGGGAAAGGTTCACCCCTCCACTTT. Encoded protein: CASSSPGTGKGSPLHF.

The rearrangement joins TRBV12-3 or TRBV12-4 to TRBJ2-7, with 8 bases matching TRBD2. The CDR3 length is 15 residues. Trimming took 6 bases from V and 3 from J; bases not matched to a gene: 10. CDR3: CASSPNSGIGYEQYF. CDR3 sequence (DNA): TGTGCCAGCAGCCCTAATAGCGGGATTGGCTACGAGCAGTACTTC.

This clonotype was found many times. In DNA form, the CDR3 reads TGTGCCTGGAGGCGCACATCGCTCCGCCTCACAGATACGCAGTATTTT. Its translation: CAWRRTSLRLTDTQYF. The rearrangement uses TRBV30 and TRBJ2-3; D is unclear. The CDR3 consists of 16 residues. The V gene lost 3 bases and the J gene lost 2 bases, with 18 bases spanning the gap. Per germline, CDR1 GTSNPN and CDR2 SVGIG (reference sequence).

There are many counts of this clonotype. A much larger clone lies one base from this, so it may be a read error. This rearrangement joins TRBV15 to TRBJ1-5; tentative D call: TRBD1 (5 bases). V gave up 11 bases and J gave up 3 bases, with 20 bases separating them. The germline V gene encodes CDR1 LNHNV and CDR2 YYDKDF (reference sequence). This CDR3 region has 15 residues. The CDR3 region has the DNA TGTGCCGCTAAACGTGAAAGGGGCGTCAATCAGCCCCAGCATTTT. Translation gives CAAKRERGVNQPQHF. The variable domain in full, completed from reference TRBV15 and TRBJ1-5, reads DAMVIQNPRYQVTQFGKPVTLSCSQTLNHNVMYWYQQKSSQAPKLLFHYYDKDFNNEADTPDNFQSRRPNTSFCFLDIRSPGLGDTAMYLCAAKRERGVNQPQHFGDGTRLSIL.

The CDR3 loop is CASSEQGLPEAFF. In DNA, the CDR3 is TGTGCCAGTAGTGAACAGGGCTTACCTGAAGCTTTCTTT. The chain is built from TRBV19 and TRBJ1-1; D is possibly TRBD1 (6 bases). Germline CDR1 and CDR2: LNHDA and SQIVND (reference sequence). CDR3 length equals 13 residues. Trimming shortened V by 5 bases and J by 6 bases, and 13 bases separated the two germline ends.

The gene calls are TRBV6-2 or TRBV6-3 and TRBJ1-1, with no clear D. Germline assignment: CDR1 MNHEY and CDR2 SVGEGT. V lost 2 bases, J lost 5 bases, and 12 bases lay in between. CDR3 size: 14 residues. Here the CDR3 reads CASSYGVGRTEAFF. The CDR3 DNA reads as TGTGCCAGCAGTTACGGGGTAGGGCGGACTGAAGCTTTCTTT.

This sequence joins TRBV7-9 and TRBJ1-2; D might be TRBD1 (5 bases). Per the germline V gene, CDR1 is SEHNR and CDR2 is FQNEAQ (reference sequence). CDR3 length: 14 amino acids. Trimming pared 3 bases from V and 5 bases from J, leaving 13 bases between. This CDR3 reads CASSLQTATYGYTF. The CDR3 DNA follows: TGTGCCAGCAGCTTGCAGACAGCAACATATGGCTACACCTTC.

This clonotype has at least ten counts. The rearrangement joins TRBV28 to TRBJ1-5; D remains ambiguous. The CDR3 is made up of 12 amino acids. V shed 8 bases and J shed 0 bases, with 5 bases lying between them. Germline CDR1 is MDHEN and CDR2 is SYDVKM. As DNA, the CDR3 is TGTGCCAGCGGGGTTAGCAATCAGCCCCAGCATTTT. This encodes CASGVSNQPQHF.

This chain joins TRBV28 and TRBJ1-2; 8 bases are shared with TRBD1. Per the germline V gene, CDR1 is MDHEN and CDR2 is SYDVKM. Losses at the gene ends were 3 bases for V and 4 bases for J; bases not matched to a gene: 10. The CDR3 totals 16 residues. CDR3 loop: CASSFSGGAGLYGYTF. CDR3 sequence (DNA): TGTGCCAGCAGTTTTTCAGGGGGCGCGGGCCTCTATGGCTACACCTTC.